This record concerns one T cell receptor (beta chain) sequence. The target antigen is unknown. Germline trimming cut 5 bases from V and 6 bases from J; bases unmatched to any gene: 12. CDR3 size: 16 residues. The germline CDR1 and CDR2 sequences are MNHEY and SMNVEV (reference sequence). The entry originates in a study of cytomegalovirus exposure and HLA in healthy donors. Background on the study: Unique TCRs numbering around 85 million, obtained from HLA-typed donors, made up an early data release. Study-wide points: A later analysis linked a missense variant in DCLRE1C to the trimming of TCR beta V and J genes. In a later analysis, the majority of CMV-associated beta chains seemingly showed HLA restriction. TCR sequences were mostly rare, though some public TCRs occurred in many donors.

The PCR made use of 60 Vbeta and 13 Jbeta primers. The data were produced by immunoSEQ multiplex PCR, yet TCRdb's version contains in-frame clones alone and is incomplete. The table includes around 88,000 clones, approximately 74% detected once. The chain uses TRBV27 and TRBJ2-7; 11 bases line up with TRBD2. The receptor was isolated from a male donor in good health and CMV-seronegative. The sample taken for sequencing was PBMCs. The CDR3 spells CASSPRMTSGTPEQYF. In DNA form, the CDR3 reads TGTGCCAGCAGTCCCCGGATGACTAGCGGGACCCCCGAGCAGTACTTC.